Shown below are 23 T cell receptor beta chains from a single sample sequenced in a study of cytomegalovirus exposure and HLA in healthy donors. The table came from immunoSEQ multiplex PCR; TCRdb's copy has only in-frame clones and leaves some out. The repertoire holds 100,000 to 150,000 clones, with around 95% as singletons. The sequenced sample consisted of PBMCs. These receptors were collected from a man between 18 and 29 years old in good health and CMV-seronegative.

The chain has TRBV30 and TRBJ2-7, with TRBD1 matching 8 bases. Germline V gene sequence: CDR1 GTSNPN, CDR2 SVGIG (reference sequence). The CDR3 totals 16 residues. The V and J ends lost 3 bases and 0 bases, in that order; junction bases with no gene match: 10. The CDR3 sequence is CAWSRGRTGISYEQYF. The CDR3 DNA is TGTGCCTGGAGCCGAGGGCGGACAGGGATCTCCTACGAGCAGTACTTC.

Note on this clone: The junction differs from germline at one of its ends, possibly a read error. The chain joins TRBV6-1 to TRBJ1-5; 9 bases match TRBD1. Germline CDR1 and CDR2: MNHNS and SASEGT. This CDR3 is built from 12 residues. Here the CDR3 DNA reads TGTGCCAGCTGGGGATCTCGGGACAGGGAGATTTTT. It encodes CASWGSRDREIF.

This chain links TRBV28 with TRBJ1-4; TRBD1 might be the D (5 bases). Trimming took off 5 bases at V and 3 bases at J, with 13 bases between the two ends. The CDR3 is made up of 15 amino acids. Per the germline V gene, CDR1 is MDHEN and CDR2 is SYDVKM. CDR3 region: CASSPGFRANEKLFF. The DNA for the CDR3 is TGTGCCAGCAGTCCAGGGTTTCGGGCTAATGAAAAACTGTTTTTT.

The rearrangement uses TRBV5-1 and TRBJ2-4, with a possible D match to TRBD2 (5 bases). CDR1 is SGHRS and CDR2 is YFSETQ in the germline V gene. The V and J ends lost 2 bases and 8 bases respectively, with 14 bases between them. This CDR3 has 14 residues. The CDR3 nucleotides read TGCGCCAGCAGCTTAGGCGGGCCCGGAGACATTCAGTACTTC. It codes for CASSLGGPGDIQYF.

The chain uses TRBV19 and TRBJ1-2; 9 bases map to TRBD1. Germline V lookup: CDR1 LNHDA, CDR2 SQIVND (reference sequence). V was clipped by 4 bases and J by 8 bases; unmatched bases: 8. The CDR3 is 14 amino acids. CDR3 coding DNA: TGTGCCAGTAGTACCCTACAGGGGGCGCGAGGCTACACCTTC. This encodes CASSTLQGARGYTF. Based on the CDR3 plus reference TRBV19 and TRBJ1-2, the full variable domain is DGGITQSPKYLFRKEGQNVTLSCEQNLNHDAMYWYRQDPGQGLRLIYYSQIVNDFQKGDIAEGYSVSREKKESFPLTVTSAQKNPTAFYLCASSTLQGARGYTFGSGTRLTVV.

The CDR3 DNA reads TGCGCCAGCAGAATATCGCCAGGGCCATATGGCTACACCTTC. Its protein product is CASRISPGPYGYTF. The V and J genes are TRBV5-1 and TRBJ1-2; perhaps TRBD1 as D (5 bases). The ends were cut back, 5 bases at V and 5 bases at J, with 16 bases in the middle. The length of the CDR3 is 14 residues. Germline lookup yields CDR1 SGHRS and CDR2 YFSETQ.

The CDR3: CAWSPRGSGNTIYF. The CDR3 DNA follows: TGTGCCTGGAGTCCCCGGGGCTCTGGAAACACCATATATTTT. The rearrangement links TRBV30 to TRBJ1-3; no clear D gene. The CDR3 contains 14 residues. In germline, CDR1 is GTSNPN, CDR2 SVGIG (reference sequence). Trimming left V 2 bases short and J 0 bases short, with 8 bases between.

Concerning this clone: This sample also contains other DNA sequences that code for the same CDR3. This rearrangement joins TRBV5-1 to TRBJ1-2; TRBD1 aligns across 7 bases. The V and J ends lost 0 bases and 0 bases, in that order; junction bases with no gene match: 5. The CDR3 spans 16 residues. Germline V gene lookup returns CDR1 SGHRS and CDR2 YFSETQ. CDR3 amino acids: CASSLEGAPTNYGYTF. The CDR3 bases are TGCGCCAGCAGCTTGGAGGGGGCACCTACTAACTATGGCTACACCTTC. The variable domain in full, completed from reference TRBV5-1 and TRBJ1-2, reads KAGVTQTPRYLIKTRGQQVTLSCSPISGHRSVSWYQQTPGQGLQFLFEYFSETQRNKGNFPGRFSGRQFSNSRSEMNVSTLELGDSALYLCASSLEGAPTNYGYTFGSGTRLTVV.

This clone was observed a single time. The chain joins TRBV27 to TRBJ2-7; D perhaps matches TRBD2 (5 bases). This CDR3 is built from 13 residues. The germline V gene has CDR1 MNHEY and CDR2 SMNVEV (reference sequence). V was pared by 3 bases and J by 2 bases, with 8 bases between. DNA of the CDR3: TGTGCCAGCAGTTTGGGAGAGACCTACGAGCAGTACTTC. As protein: CASSLGETYEQYF.

This chain links TRBV7-2 with TRBJ2-3; a possible D gene is TRBD2 (6 bases). Germline values: CDR1 SGHTA, CDR2 FQGNSA. V lost 7 bases and J 4 bases, leaving 21 bases between the germline ends. The CDR3 is made up of 16 amino acids. The CDR3 region is CASTLGMGSSADTQYF. DNA of the CDR3: TGTGCCAGCACCTTGGGGATGGGATCTAGCGCAGATACGCAGTATTTT.

The chain has TRBV5-1 and TRBJ1-1; 7 nucleotides agree with TRBD1. The ends lost 0 bases at V and 3 bases at J; junction bases unmatched: 2. The CDR3 sequence is 14 residues long. The germline V gene encodes CDR1 SGHRS and CDR2 YFSETQ. CDR3 amino acids: CASSLDRGHTEAFF. For the CDR3, the DNA is TGCGCCAGCAGCTTGGACAGGGGACACACTGAAGCTTTCTTT.

The V and J genes are TRBV15 and TRBJ1-2; TRBD1 agrees at 10 bases. CDR1 is LNHNV and CDR2 is YYDKDF in the germline V gene (reference sequence). The CDR3 covers 14 residues. The junction had 6 bases not matched to a gene; V was cut back by 3 bases and J by 8 bases. The CDR3 DNA is TGTGCCACCAGCAGGGACAGGGGGTCGTTAGGCTACACCTTC. It yields the protein CATSRDRGSLGYTF. The full variable domain, rest sourced from reference TRBV15 and TRBJ1-2, is DAMVIQNPRYQVTQFGKPVTLSCSQTLNHNVMYWYQQKSSQAPKLLFHYYDKDFNNEADTPDNFQSRRPNTSFCFLDIRSPGLGDTAMYLCATSRDRGSLGYTFGSGTRLTVV.

This chain links TRBV10-3 with TRBJ2-1, with D maybe TRBD2 (6 bases). Trimming took 2 bases from V and 6 from J, leaving 11 bases between them. CDR3 length: 14 residues. CDR1 is ENHRY and CDR2 is SYGVKD in the germline V gene. CDR3 DNA: TGTGCCATCAGTGAGATAGCGGTTGGCAATGAGCAGTTCTTC. This gives the protein CAISEIAVGNEQFF.

The chain combines TRBV4-1 with TRBJ1-1, with D possibly matching TRBD1 (5 bases). The V gene lost 2 bases and the J gene lost 4 bases, with 14 bases spanning the gap. The CDR3 runs 15 residues. Germline V CDR1 and CDR2: MGHRA, YSYEKL. This chain's CDR3 is CASSQLSNGGTEAFF. In DNA, the CDR3 is TGCGCCAGCAGCCAATTATCTAACGGGGGCACTGAAGCTTTCTTT.

V and J are TRBV5-4 and TRBJ2-1; possibly TRBD2 for D (6 bases). From germline, CDR1 is SGHNT and CDR2 YYREEE (reference sequence). The CDR3 has 15 amino acids. Trimming removed 5 bases at V and 1 base at J, with 13 bases between. The CDR3 DNA sequence: TGTGCCAGCAGGGGGGAGGTCGGGTCCTACAATGAGCAGTTCTTC. Translated, it gives CASRGEVGSYNEQFF.

This chain connects TRBV28 to TRBJ1-2; D gene ambiguous. Trimming stripped 5 bases from V and 7 bases from J, with 14 bases between. The CDR3 is made up of 13 amino acids. Germline CDR1 MDHEN, CDR2 SYDVKM. This CDR3 is CASSQARVSGYTF. CDR3 DNA: TGTGCCAGCAGTCAAGCCCGCGTATCTGGCTACACCTTC.

The chain carries TRBV6-1 and TRBJ2-2; 8 nucleotides align to TRBD1. Germline CDR1 MNHNS, CDR2 SASEGT. There are 15 residues in the CDR3. V lost 4 bases to trimming and J lost 2 bases; unmatched junction nucleotides: 3. As DNA, the CDR3 is TGTGCCAGCAGTGCCGGGACAGGCAACACCGGGGAGCTGTTTTTT. Translation gives CASSAGTGNTGELFF.

The chain couples TRBV18 to TRBJ2-1, with TRBD1 matching over 9 bases. Looked up from germline, CDR1 is KGHSH and CDR2 is LQKENI. V was clipped by 6 bases and J by 14 bases; unmatched bases: 14. The CDR3 extends over 14 amino acids. The CDR3 reads CASSLTDRQGVEFF. The CDR3 DNA follows: TGTGCCAGCTCCCTCACTGACCGACAGGGGGTCGAGTTCTTC.

V is TRBV7-2 and J is TRBJ2-7; 7 bases fit TRBD2. The CDR3 consists of 17 residues. In germline, CDR1 is SGHTA, CDR2 FQGNSA. V shed 0 bases and J 0 bases; nucleotides not matched to a gene: 8. CDR3 DNA sequence: TGTGCCAGCAGCTTAGCTTATCTTGAGCGGGACTCCTACGAGCAGTACTTC. Amino acids: CASSLAYLERDSYEQYF.

The genes are TRBV5-4 and TRBJ2-7; 15 bases line up with TRBD2. V shed 4 bases and J 2 bases; nucleotides not matched to a gene: 13. Germline lookup yields CDR1 SGHNT and CDR2 YYREEE (reference sequence). The length of the CDR3 is 19 residues. CDR3 nucleotide sequence: TGTGCCAGCAGCCAATTGGATGGGACTAGCGGGAGGCCCCCCTACGAGCAGTACTTC. It encodes CASSQLDGTSGRPPYEQYF.

This rearrangement joins TRBV9 to TRBJ1-2; no clear D. Per germline, CDR1 SGDLS and CDR2 YYNGEE. The CDR3 covers 15 residues. With 1 base removed from V and 2 bases from J, the gap between germline ends came to 12 bases. The DNA of the CDR3 is TGTGCCAGCAGCGTAAACTCCATTTTAAACTATGGCTACACCTTC. Translated, it gives CASSVNSILNYGYTF. Supplemented by reference TRBV9 and TRBJ1-2, the full variable domain reads DSGVTQTPKHLITATGQRVTLRCSPRSGDLSVYWYQQSLDQGLQFLIQYYNGEERAKGNILERFSAQQFPDLHSELNLSSLELGDSALYFCASSVNSILNYGYTFGSGTRLTVV.

The DNA of the CDR3 is TGTGCCAGCAGCTTGGAAATCGGCGCGGGGGGCCGGCTGTTTTTT. This sequence encodes CASSLEIGAGGRLFF. V gene TRBV5-6 combines with J gene TRBJ2-2; 8 bases fit TRBD2. The CDR3 totals 15 residues. The J segment lost 13 bases and the V segment lost 0 bases, leaving 11 bases of the junction unmatched. The germline V gene encodes CDR1 SGHDT and CDR2 YYEEEE.

This clone turned up a few times. CDR3 region: CASTTGDTQYF. CDR3 in DNA: TGTGCCAGCACCACGGGAGATACGCAGTATTTT. The gene calls are TRBV6-6 and TRBJ2-3; D call uncertain. This CDR3 contains 11 residues. The V end was cut by 7 bases, the J end by 5 bases, with 7 bases between. The V gene's germline CDR1 is MNHNY and CDR2 SVGAGI (reference sequence).